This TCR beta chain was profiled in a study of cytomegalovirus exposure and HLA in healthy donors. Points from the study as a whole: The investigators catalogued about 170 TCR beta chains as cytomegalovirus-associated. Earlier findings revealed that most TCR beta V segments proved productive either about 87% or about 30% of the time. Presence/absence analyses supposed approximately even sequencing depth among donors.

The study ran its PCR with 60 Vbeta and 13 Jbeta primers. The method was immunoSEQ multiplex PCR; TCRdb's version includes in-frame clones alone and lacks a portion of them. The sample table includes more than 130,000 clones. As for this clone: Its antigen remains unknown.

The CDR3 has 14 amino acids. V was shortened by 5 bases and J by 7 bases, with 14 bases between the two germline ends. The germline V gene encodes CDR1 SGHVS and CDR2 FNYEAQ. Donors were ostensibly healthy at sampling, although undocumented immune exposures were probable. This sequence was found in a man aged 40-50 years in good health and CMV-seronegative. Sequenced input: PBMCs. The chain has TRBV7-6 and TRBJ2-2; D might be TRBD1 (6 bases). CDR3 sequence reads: CASSPLQGFGELFF. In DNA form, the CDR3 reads TGTGCCAGCAGCCCCTTACAGGGATTCGGGGAGCTGTTTTTT. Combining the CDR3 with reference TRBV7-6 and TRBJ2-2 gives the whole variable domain GAGVSQSPRYKVTKRGQDVALRCDPISGHVSLYWYRQALGQGPEFLTYFNYEAQQDKSGLPNDRFSAERPEGSISTLTIQRTEQRDSAMYRCASSPLQGFGELFFGEGSRLTVL.